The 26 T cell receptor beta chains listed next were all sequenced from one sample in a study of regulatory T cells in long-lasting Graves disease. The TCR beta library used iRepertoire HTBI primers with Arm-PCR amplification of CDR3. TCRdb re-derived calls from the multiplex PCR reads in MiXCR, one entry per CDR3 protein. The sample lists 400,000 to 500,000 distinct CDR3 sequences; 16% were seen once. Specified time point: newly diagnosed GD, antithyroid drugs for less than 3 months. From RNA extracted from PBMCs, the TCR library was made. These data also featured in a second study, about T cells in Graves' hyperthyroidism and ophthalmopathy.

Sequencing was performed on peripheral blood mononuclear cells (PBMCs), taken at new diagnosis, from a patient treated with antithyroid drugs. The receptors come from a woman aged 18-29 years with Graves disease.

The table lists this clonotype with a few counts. This CDR3 reads CASSQEMGLPSSYNEQFF. The CDR3 DNA reads as TGCGCCAGCAGCCAAGAGATGGGACTACCGAGCTCCTACAATGAGCAGTTCTTC. The V call is TRBV4-1, the J call TRBJ2-1; TRBD2 matches at 7 bases. With 0 bases clipped from V and 0 bases from J, the junction kept 8 bases outside the gene matches. The CDR3 is 18 amino acids. Germline V CDR1 and CDR2: MGHRA, YSYEKL.

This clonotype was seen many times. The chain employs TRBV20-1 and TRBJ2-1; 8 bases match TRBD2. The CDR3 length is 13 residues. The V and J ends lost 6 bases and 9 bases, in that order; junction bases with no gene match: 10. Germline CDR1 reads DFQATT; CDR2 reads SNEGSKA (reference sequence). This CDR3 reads CSAPGLDSREQFF. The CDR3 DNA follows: TGCAGTGCACCGGGACTAGATAGTCGTGAGCAGTTCTTC.

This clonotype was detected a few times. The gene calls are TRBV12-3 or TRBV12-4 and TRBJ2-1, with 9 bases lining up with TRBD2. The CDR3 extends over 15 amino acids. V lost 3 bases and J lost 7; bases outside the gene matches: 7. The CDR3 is CASSFWGLAGNEQFF. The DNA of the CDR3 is TGTGCCAGCAGTTTCTGGGGTCTAGCGGGGAATGAGCAGTTCTTC.

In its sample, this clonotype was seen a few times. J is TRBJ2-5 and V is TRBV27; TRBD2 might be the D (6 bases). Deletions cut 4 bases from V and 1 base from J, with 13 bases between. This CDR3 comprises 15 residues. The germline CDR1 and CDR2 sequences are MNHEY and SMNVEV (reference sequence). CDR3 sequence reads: CASSSLLALQETQYF. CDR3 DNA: TGTGCCAGCAGTTCGCTTCTAGCGCTCCAAGAGACCCAGTACTTC.

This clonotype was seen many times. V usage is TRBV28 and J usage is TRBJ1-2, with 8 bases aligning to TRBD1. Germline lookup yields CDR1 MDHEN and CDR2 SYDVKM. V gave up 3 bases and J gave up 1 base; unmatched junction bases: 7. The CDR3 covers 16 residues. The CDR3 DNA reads TGTGCCAGCAGTTTCCCGGGACAGGCGAGTAACTATGGCTACACCTTC. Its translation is CASSFPGQASNYGYTF.

The CDR3 spells CASSVEGLRDTQYF. CDR3 nucleotide sequence: TGTGCCAGCAGCGTAGAGGGACTTAGAGATACGCAGTATTTT. V usage is TRBV9 and J usage is TRBJ2-3, with D tentatively TRBD2 (6 bases). The CDR3 contains 14 residues. V was shortened by 0 bases and J by 5 bases, with 10 bases between the two germline ends. Germline CDR1 is SGDLS and CDR2 is YYNGEE.

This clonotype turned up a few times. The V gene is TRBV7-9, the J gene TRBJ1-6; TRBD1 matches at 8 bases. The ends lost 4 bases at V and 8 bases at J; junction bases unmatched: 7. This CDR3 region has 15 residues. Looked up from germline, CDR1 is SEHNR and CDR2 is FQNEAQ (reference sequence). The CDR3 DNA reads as TGTGCCAGCAGCTCCGGACAGGGCGCAGATTCACCCCTCCACTTT. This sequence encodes CASSSGQGADSPLHF.

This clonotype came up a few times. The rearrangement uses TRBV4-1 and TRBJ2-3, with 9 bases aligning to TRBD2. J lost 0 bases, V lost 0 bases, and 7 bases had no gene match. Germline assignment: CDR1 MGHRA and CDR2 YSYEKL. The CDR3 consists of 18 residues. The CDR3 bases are TGCGCCAGCAGCCAAGATCCACCTCTAGCGGGAAGCACAGATACGCAGTATTTT. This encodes CASSQDPPLAGSTDTQYF.

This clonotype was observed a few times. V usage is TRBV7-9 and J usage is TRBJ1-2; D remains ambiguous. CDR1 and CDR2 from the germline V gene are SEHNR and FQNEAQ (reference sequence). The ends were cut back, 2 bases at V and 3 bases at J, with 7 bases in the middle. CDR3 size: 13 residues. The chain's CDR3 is CASSLQRDYGYTF. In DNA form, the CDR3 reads TGTGCCAGCAGCTTACAACGGGACTATGGCTACACCTTC.

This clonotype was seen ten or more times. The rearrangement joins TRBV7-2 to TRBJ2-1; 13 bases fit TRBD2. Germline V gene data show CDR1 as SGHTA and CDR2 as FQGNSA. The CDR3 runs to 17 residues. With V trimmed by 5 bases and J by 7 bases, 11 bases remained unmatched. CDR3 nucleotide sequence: TGTGCCAGCAGCCCCACGGTTGGGACTAGCGGGATAAATGAGCAGTTCTTC. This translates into CASSPTVGTSGINEQFF.

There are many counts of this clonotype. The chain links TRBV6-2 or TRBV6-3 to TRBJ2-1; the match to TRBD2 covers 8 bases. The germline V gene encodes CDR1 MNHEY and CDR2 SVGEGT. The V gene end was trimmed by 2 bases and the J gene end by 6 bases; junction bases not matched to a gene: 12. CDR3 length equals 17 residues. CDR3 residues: CASSYLSSAGGSNEQFF. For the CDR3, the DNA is TGTGCCAGCAGTTACCTCTCATCGGCGGGAGGATCCAATGAGCAGTTCTTC.

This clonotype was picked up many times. The DNA for the CDR3 is TGTGCCAGCAGGGGAGCCCTCATTCGGACTGAAGCTTTCTTT. The encoded protein is CASRGALIRTEAFF. The rearrangement links TRBV6-1 to TRBJ1-1; D call uncertain. The germline CDR1 and CDR2 sequences are MNHNS and SASEGT. Trimming shortened V by 6 bases and J by 5 bases, and 16 bases separated the two germline ends. The CDR3 spans 14 residues.

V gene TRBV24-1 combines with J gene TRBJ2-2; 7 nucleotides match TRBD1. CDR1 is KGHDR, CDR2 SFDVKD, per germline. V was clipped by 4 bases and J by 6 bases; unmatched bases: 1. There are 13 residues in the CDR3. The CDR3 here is CATSEGQPGELFF. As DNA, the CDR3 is TGTGCCACCAGTGAGGGACAGCCCGGGGAGCTGTTTTTT.

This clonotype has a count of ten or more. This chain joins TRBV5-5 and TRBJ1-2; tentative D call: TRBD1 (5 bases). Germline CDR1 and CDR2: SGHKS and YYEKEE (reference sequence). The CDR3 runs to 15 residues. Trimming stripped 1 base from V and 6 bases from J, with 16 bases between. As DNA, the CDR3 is TGTGCCAGCAGCTTGCAACAGGTCCCGATGGATGGCTACACCTTC. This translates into CASSLQQVPMDGYTF.

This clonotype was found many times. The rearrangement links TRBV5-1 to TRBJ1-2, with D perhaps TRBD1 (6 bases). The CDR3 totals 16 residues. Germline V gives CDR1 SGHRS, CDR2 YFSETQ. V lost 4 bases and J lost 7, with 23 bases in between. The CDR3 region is CASSGGALGGRSGYTF. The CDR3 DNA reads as TGCGCCAGCAGCGGGGGCGCGTTAGGCGGTCGAAGTGGCTACACCTTC.

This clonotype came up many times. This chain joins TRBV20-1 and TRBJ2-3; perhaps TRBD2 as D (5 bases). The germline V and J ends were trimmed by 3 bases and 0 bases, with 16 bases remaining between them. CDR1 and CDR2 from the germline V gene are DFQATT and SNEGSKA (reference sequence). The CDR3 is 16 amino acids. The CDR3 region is CSARGLAQTSTDTQYF. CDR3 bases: TGCAGTGCTAGGGGATTAGCGCAGACTAGCACAGATACGCAGTATTTT.

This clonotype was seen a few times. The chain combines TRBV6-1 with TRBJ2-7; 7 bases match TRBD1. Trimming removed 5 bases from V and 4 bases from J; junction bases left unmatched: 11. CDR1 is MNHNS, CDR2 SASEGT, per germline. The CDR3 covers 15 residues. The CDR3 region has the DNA TGTGCCAGCAGTCATCCGGGACAGACCACTTACGAGCAGTACTTC. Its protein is CASSHPGQTTYEQYF.

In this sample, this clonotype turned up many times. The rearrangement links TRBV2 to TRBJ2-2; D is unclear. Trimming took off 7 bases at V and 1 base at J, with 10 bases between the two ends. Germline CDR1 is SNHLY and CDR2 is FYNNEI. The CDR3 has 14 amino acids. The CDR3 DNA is TGTGCCAGCAAGCTCTCCGTGAACACCGGGGAGCTGTTTTTT. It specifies CASKLSVNTGELFF.

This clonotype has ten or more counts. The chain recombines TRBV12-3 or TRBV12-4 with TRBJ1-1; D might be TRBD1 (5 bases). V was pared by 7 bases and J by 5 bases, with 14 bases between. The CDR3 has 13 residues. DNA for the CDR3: TGTGCCAGCACCGGTAGGGGTCGGACTGAAGCTTTCTTT. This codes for CASTGRGRTEAFF.

The CDR3 DNA reads as TGTGCCAGCAGCTTAATCTCAGGGGGCGCAACTAATGAAAAACTGTTTTTT. It encodes CASSLISGGATNEKLFF. The chain joins TRBV7-2 to TRBJ1-4, with TRBD1 identical over 8 bases. J lost 0 bases, V lost 2 bases, and 5 bases had no gene match. This CDR3 is 17 amino acids long. CDR1 and CDR2 (germline): SGHTA, FQGNSA.

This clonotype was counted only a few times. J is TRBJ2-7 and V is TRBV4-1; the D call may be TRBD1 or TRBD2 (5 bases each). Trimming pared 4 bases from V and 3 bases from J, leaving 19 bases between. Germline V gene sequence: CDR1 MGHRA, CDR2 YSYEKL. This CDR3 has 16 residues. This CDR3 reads CASSPTSPSTGYEQYF. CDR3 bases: TGCGCCAGCAGCCCCACCTCACCTAGCACAGGCTACGAGCAGTACTTC.

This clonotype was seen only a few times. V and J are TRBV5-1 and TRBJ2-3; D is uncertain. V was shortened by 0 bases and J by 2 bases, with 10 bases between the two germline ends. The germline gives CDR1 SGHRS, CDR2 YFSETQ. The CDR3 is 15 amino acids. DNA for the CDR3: TGCGCCAGCAGCTTGGATGACGGGTACACAGATACGCAGTATTTT. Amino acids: CASSLDDGYTDTQYF.

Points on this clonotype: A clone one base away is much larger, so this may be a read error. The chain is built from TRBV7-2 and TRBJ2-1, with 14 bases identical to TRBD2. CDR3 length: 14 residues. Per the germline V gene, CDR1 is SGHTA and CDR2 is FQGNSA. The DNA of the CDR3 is TGTGCCAGCAGCCGACTAGCGGGAGGGAATGAGCAGTCCTTC. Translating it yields CASSRLAGGNEQSF.

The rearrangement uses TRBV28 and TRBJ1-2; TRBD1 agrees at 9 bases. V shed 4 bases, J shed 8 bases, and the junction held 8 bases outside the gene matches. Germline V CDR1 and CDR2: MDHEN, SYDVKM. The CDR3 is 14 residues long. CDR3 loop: CASSSDRGPRGYTF. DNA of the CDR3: TGTGCCAGCAGTTCGGACAGGGGTCCGCGGGGCTACACCTTC.

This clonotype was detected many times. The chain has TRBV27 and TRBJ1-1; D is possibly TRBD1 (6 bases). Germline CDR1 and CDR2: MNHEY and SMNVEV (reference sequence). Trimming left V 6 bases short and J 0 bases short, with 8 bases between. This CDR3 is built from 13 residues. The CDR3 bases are TGTGCCAGCAGAGGGACATTGAACACTGAAGCTTTCTTT. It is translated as CASRGTLNTEAFF.

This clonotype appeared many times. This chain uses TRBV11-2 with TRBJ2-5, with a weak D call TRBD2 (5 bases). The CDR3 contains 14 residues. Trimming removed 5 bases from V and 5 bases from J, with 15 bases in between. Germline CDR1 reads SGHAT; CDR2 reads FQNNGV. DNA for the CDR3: TGTGCCAGCAGCCCCCGCGGGTCGAGGGAGACCCAGTACTTC. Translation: CASSPRGSRETQYF.